One and the same sample provided the 10 T cell receptor beta chains below, sequenced in a study of T cells after yellow fever vaccination. TCRdb used MiXCR to reprocess the 5' RACE reads, holding one entry per CDR3 protein. The sample consists of about 340,000 distinct CDR3 sequences, approximately 4% of them appearing once. The sequencing here drew on PBMCs, taken 5 days after the yellow fever booster vaccination. The receptors were gathered from a man between 18 and 29 years old who received the YFV17D yellow fever vaccine.

This clonotype was recorded many times. This chain uses TRBV20-1 with TRBJ2-5; D gene uncertain. The CDR3 length is 12 residues. V was trimmed by 3 bases and J by 4 bases, leaving 9 bases between them. Germline loops: CDR1 DFQATT, CDR2 SNEGSKA (reference sequence). Here the CDR3 reads CSASGRIETQYF. In nucleotides, the CDR3 is TGCAGTGCTAGTGGAAGGATAGAGACCCAGTACTTC.

V gene TRBV10-1 combines with J gene TRBJ2-1, with 8 bases that match TRBD2. J lost 0 bases, V lost 6 bases, and 10 bases had no gene match. CDR1 and CDR2 (germline): WNHNN, SYGVQD (reference sequence). There are 17 residues in the CDR3. The CDR3 is CASSPERGLDSYNEQFF. The CDR3 nucleotides read TGCGCCAGCAGCCCCGAGCGGGGGCTAGACTCCTACAATGAGCAGTTCTTC.

J is TRBJ1-1 and V is TRBV5-4; D is unresolved. V was shortened by 2 bases and J by 1 base, with 9 bases between the two germline ends. The CDR3 totals 14 residues. Germline values: CDR1 SGHNT, CDR2 YYREEE (reference sequence). For the CDR3, the DNA is TGTGCCAGCAGCTTTCGACTGCAGAACACTGAAGCTTTCTTT. It yields the protein CASSFRLQNTEAFF.

This clonotype was picked up a small number of times. V is TRBV2 and J is TRBJ2-5; no definite D call. Deletions cut 4 bases from V and 4 bases from J, with 13 bases between. There are 14 residues in the CDR3. Germline CDR1 reads SNHLY; CDR2 reads FYNNEI. In nucleotides, the CDR3 is TGTGCCAGCAGTGCCCGTCCCTTGCCAGAGACCCAGTACTTC. It is translated as CASSARPLPETQYF. Combining the CDR3 with reference TRBV2 and TRBJ2-5 gives the whole variable domain EPEVTQTPSHQVTQMGQEVILRCVPISNHLYFYWYRQILGQKVEFLVSFYNNEISEKSEIFDDQFSVERPDGSNFTLKIRSTKLEDSAMYFCASSARPLPETQYFGPGTRLLVL.

This clonotype was detected ten times or more. CDR3 sequence: CASITRTGLWANEQFF. DNA of the CDR3: TGTGCCAGCATCACCAGGACAGGGCTTTGGGCAAATGAGCAGTTCTTC. This chain joins TRBV7-2 and TRBJ2-1, with 8 bases matching TRBD1. Looked up from germline, CDR1 is SGHTA and CDR2 is FQGNSA. The CDR3 has 16 amino acids. V was pared by 7 bases and J by 7 bases, with 15 bases of the junction left unmatched.

This clonotype was picked up a small number of times. The chain is built from TRBV21-1 and TRBJ1-5; TRBD1 was called by the table and not checked on the DNA. TRBV21-1 is classified as a pseudogene. The CDR3 totals 24 residues. The CDR3 DNA sequence: TGTGCCAGCAGCAAATTTTTTAAAAGTATCGCCGTGGGGGGGAAAGTGCGTAGCAATCAGCCCCAGCATTTT. Translating it yields CASSKFFKSIAVGGKVRSNQPQHF.

CDR3 bases: TGTGCCAGCAGTTTCGGGGGCAGCTACCAGATAGCTTTCTTT. Translation: CASSFGGSYQIAFF. The chain is built from TRBV28 and TRBJ1-1; a possible D gene is TRBD1 (6 bases). The ends were cut back, 3 bases at V and 10 bases at J, with 18 bases in the middle. This CDR3 is built from 14 residues. The germline CDR1 and CDR2 sequences are MDHEN and SYDVKM.

This clonotype was found a few times. Being one base from a much bigger clone, this may be a read error. The chain joins TRBV27 to TRBJ1-5; D not resolved. This CDR3 is 13 amino acids long. Germline-derived CDR1 and CDR2 are MNHEY and SMNVEV (reference sequence). The V end lost 6 bases, the J end lost 0 bases, and 6 bases lay between the germline ends. The CDR3 nucleotides are TGTGCCAGCAGCCCCAATAGCAATCAGCCCCAGCATTTT. This encodes CASSPNSNQPQHF.

This clonotype has ten or more counts. V is TRBV20-1 and J is TRBJ2-5; tentative D call: TRBD1 (7 bases). The CDR3 is 18 amino acids. From germline, CDR1 is DFQATT and CDR2 SNEGSKA (reference sequence). The CDR3 nucleotides are TGCAGCCCTATAAATCCGCAGGGGGGCCTGGGGTACCAAGAGACCCAGTACTTC. Translation: CSPINPQGGLGYQETQYF.

V gene TRBV14 combines with J gene TRBJ2-3; tentative D call: TRBD2 (7 bases). Trimming took off 1 base at V and 3 bases at J, with 14 bases between the two ends. The CDR3 is 16 amino acids. Germline assignment: CDR1 SGHDN and CDR2 FVKESK. In DNA, the CDR3 is TGTGCCAGCAGCCAAGGAAGGGGGGGGAGAACAGATACGCAGTATTTT. Translation: CASSQGRGGRTDTQYF.